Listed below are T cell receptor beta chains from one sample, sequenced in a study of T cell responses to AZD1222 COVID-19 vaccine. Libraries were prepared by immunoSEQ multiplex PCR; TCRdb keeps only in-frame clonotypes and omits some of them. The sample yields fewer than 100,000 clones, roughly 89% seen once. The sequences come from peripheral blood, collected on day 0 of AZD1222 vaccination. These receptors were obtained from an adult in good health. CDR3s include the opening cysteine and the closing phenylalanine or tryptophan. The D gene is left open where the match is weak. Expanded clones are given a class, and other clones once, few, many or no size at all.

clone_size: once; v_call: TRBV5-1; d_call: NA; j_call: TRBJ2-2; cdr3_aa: CASRGVPGELFF; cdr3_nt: TGCGCCAGCAGAGGGGTTCCCGGGGAGCTGTTTTTT
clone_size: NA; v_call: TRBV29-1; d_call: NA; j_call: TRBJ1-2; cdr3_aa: CSVGGDDYGYTF; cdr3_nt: TGCAGCGTTGGAGGGGACGACTATGGCTACACCTTC
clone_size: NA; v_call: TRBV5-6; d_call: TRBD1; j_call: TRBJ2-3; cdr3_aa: CASSFGQGNTDTQYF; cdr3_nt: TGTGCCAGCAGCTTCGGACAGGGTAACACAGATACGCAGTATTTT
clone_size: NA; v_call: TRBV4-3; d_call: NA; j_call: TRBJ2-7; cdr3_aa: CASSPSRVPSYEQYF; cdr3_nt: TGCGCCAGCAGCCCCAGTCGGGTTCCCTCCTACGAGCAGTACTTC
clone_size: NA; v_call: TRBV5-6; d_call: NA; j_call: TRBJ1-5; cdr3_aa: CASSLVGNQPQHF; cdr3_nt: TGTGCCAGCAGCTTGGTAGGGAATCAGCCCCAGCATTTT
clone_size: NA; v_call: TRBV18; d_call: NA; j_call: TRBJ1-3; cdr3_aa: CASSEDSSGNTIYF; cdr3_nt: TGTGCCAGCTCAGAGGACAGCTCTGGAAACACCATATATTTT
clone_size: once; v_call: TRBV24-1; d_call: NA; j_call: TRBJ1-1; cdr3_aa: CATSDRGDGDTEAFF; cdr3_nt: TGTGCCACCAGTGATCGAGGGGACGGGGACACTGAAGCTTTCTTT
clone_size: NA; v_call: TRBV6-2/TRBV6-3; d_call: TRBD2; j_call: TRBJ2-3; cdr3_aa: CASSYSTAGTDTQYF; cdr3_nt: TGTGCCAGCAGTTACTCAACAGCGGGGACAGATACGCAGTATTTT
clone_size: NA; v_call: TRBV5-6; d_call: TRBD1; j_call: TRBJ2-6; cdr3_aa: CASSPQGPGANVLTF; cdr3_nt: TGTGCCAGCAGCCCACAGGGGCCCGGGGCCAACGTCCTGACTTTC
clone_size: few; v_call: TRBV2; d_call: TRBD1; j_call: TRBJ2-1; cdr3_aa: CASRNTGTGGDNEQFF; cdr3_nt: TGTGCCAGCAGGAACACCGGGACAGGGGGGGACAATGAGCAGTTCTTC
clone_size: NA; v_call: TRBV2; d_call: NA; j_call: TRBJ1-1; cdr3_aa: CASSTSRVNTEAFF; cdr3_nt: TGTGCCAGCAGTACATCAAGGGTGAACACTGAAGCTTTCTTT
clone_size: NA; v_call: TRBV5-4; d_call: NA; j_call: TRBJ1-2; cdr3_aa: CASSLDRAPGYGYTF; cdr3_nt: TGTGCCAGCAGCTTGGACAGGGCCCCGGGGTATGGCTACACCTTC
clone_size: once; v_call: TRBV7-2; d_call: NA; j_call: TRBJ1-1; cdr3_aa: CASSRTGLLEAFF; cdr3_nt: TGTGCCAGCAGCCGCACAGGGTTGCTGGAAGCTTTCTTT
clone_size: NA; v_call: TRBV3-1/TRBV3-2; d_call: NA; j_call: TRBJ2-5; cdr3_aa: CASSQMPGRTQYF; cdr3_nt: TGTGCCAGCAGCCAGATGCCCGGACGGACCCAGTACTTC
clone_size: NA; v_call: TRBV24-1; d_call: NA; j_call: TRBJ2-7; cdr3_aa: CATTRQKYEQYF; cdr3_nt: TGTGCCACCACCCGACAGAAATACGAGCAGTACTTC
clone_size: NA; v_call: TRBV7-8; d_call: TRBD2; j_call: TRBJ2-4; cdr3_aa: CASSLTSGGLAKNIQYF; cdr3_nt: TGTGCCAGCAGCTTAACTAGCGGGGGTTTAGCCAAAAACATTCAGTACTTC
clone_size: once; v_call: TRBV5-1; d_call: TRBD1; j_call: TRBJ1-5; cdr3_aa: CASSPGTGDLSSQPQHF; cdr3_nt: TGCGCCAGCAGCCCCGGGACAGGGGACCTATCGAGTCAGCCCCAGCATTTT
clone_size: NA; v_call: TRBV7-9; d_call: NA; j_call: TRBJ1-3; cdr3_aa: CASSLAVLVDTIYF; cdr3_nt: TGTGCCAGCAGCTTAGCCGTTCTCGTGGACACCATATATTTT
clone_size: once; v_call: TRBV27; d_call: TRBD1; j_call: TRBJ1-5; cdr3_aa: CASSLRQGDNQPQHF; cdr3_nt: TGTGCCAGCAGTTTAAGACAGGGAGACAATCAGCCCCAGCATTTT
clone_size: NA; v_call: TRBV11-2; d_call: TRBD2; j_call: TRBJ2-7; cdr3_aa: CASSLGLAETYEQYF; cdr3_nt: TGTGCCAGCAGCTTGGGACTAGCGGAAACCTACGAGCAGTACTTC
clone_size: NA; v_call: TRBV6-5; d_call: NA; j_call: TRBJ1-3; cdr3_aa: CASSSYRATTIYF; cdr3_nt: TGTGCCAGCAGTTCCTACAGAGCCACCACCATATATTTT
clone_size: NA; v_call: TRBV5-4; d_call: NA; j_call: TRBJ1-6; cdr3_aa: CASSLGGTWDSPLHF; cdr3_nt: TGTGCCAGCAGCTTGGGAGGGACCTGGGATTCACCCCTCCACTTT
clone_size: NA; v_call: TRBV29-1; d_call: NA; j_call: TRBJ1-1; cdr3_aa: CSVTEGNTEAFF; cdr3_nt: TGCAGCGTCACGGAGGGGAACACTGAAGCTTTCTTT
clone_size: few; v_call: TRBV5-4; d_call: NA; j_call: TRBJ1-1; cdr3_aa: CASSLSRGMNTEAFF; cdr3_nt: TGTGCCAGCAGCTTGTCGAGGGGGATGAACACTGAAGCTTTCTTT
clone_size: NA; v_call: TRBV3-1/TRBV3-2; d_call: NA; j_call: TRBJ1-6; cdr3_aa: CASSQASSPLHF; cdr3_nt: TGTGCCAGCAGCCAAGCCTCTTCACCCCTCCACTTT
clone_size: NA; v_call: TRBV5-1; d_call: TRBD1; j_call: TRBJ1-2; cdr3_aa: CASSPLTGGADGYTF; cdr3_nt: TGCGCCAGCAGCCCCCTCACAGGGGGAGCGGATGGCTACACCTTC
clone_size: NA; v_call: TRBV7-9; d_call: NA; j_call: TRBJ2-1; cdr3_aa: CASSSSRLGHEQFF; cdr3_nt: TGTGCCAGCAGCTCCTCTAGACTAGGCCATGAGCAGTTCTTC
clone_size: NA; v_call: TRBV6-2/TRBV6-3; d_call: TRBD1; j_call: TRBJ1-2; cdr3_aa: CASSSRTGGADGYTF; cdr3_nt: TGTGCCAGCAGTTCCAGGACAGGGGGGGCCGATGGCTACACCTTC